This TCR beta chain was retrieved from a study of blood T cell repertoires in COVID-19. Looking at the study overall: COVID-19 samples from acute and convalescent phases originated in the United States, Italy and Spain. PBMCs, B-cell-depleted T cells, or T cells were the source of the cDNA or gDNA that made up the material.

The CDR3 spans 13 residues. With 6 bases removed from V and 0 bases from J, the gap between germline ends came to 11 bases. Germline V CDR1 and CDR2: GTSNPN, SVGIG (reference sequence). Original analysis: Reference gene primers were amplified, and this amplification served to estimate nucleated cell counts. Profiling relied on immunoSEQ multiplex PCR, and the TCRdb table lists in-frame clones only, not all of them. The V and J calls and the clone size are those of that table, but D and trimming were determined from the DNA. Of roughly 200,000 clones in the sample, roughly 89% were seen once. This clonotype was obtained from a man between 60 and 70 years old who had recovered from COVID-19. The rearrangement links TRBV30 to TRBJ1-2, with D unclear. The sequencing input was peripheral blood. The CDR3 nucleotides read TGTGCCTGTAGAGATGTGTCTAACTATGGCTACACCTTC. Protein product: CACRDVSNYGYTF.